Listed below are T cell receptor beta chains from one sample, sequenced in a study of blood T cell repertoires in COVID-19. Sequencing used immunoSEQ multiplex PCR; TCRdb keeps in-frame clones, though not all of them. The sample has tens of thousands of clones, over 80% seen once. Sequencing used peripheral blood. These receptors all stem from a human donor with active COVID-19. The donor label of this sample is uncertain. CDR3s include the opening cysteine and the closing phenylalanine or tryptophan. A D gene is named only where the DNA matches it firmly. Clone size is stated in some rows and not others, as once, few, many or a class when expanded.

j_gene | d_gene | abundance | v_gene | CDR3aa | CDR3nt
TRBJ2-7 | . | . | TRBV14 | CASSQAAGLTSFIYEQYF | TGTGCCAGCAGCCAGGCTGCGGGGCTGACCTCCTTTATCTACGAGCAGTACTTC
TRBJ1-4 | . | . | TRBV4-3 | CASSQDRGGSLFF | TGCGCCAGCAGCCAAGATCGGGGGGGCTCGCTGTTTTTT
TRBJ2-1 | TRBD2 | . | TRBV7-2 | CASSTSGGASEQFF | TGTGCCAGCAGCACAAGCGGGGGGGCATCTGAGCAGTTCTTC
TRBJ1-2 | . | . | TRBV19 | CASSIEDSDYGYTF | TGTGCCAGTAGTATAGAAGACAGTGACTATGGCTACACCTTC
TRBJ2-2 | TRBD1 | . | TRBV28 | CASSLYQGAGGELFF | TGTGCCAGCAGTTTATACCAGGGGGCGGGCGGGGAGCTGTTTTTT
TRBJ1-5 | TRBD1 | . | TRBV2 | CASTRGQISNQPQHF | TGTGCCAGCACGCGGGGACAGATTAGCAATCAGCCCCAGCATTTT
TRBJ1-2 | . | . | TRBV11-2 | CASSLDPSPGYGYTF | TGTGCCAGCAGCTTAGATCCCTCACCGGGCTATGGCTACACCTTC
TRBJ2-7 | . | . | TRBV27 | CASRVRGFRGYEQYF | TGTGCCAGCAGGGTTAGGGGGTTTAGGGGATACGAGCAGTACTTC
TRBJ2-5 | TRBD1 | . | TRBV2 | CASRALGTGIGETQYF | TGTGCCAGCAGGGCGCTCGGGACAGGGATTGGAGAGACCCAGTACTTC
TRBJ2-3 | TRBD2 | . | TRBV24-1 | CATSPPGTSGTDTQYF | TGTGCCACCTCTCCACCGGGGACTAGCGGCACAGATACGCAGTATTTT
TRBJ2-7 | . | . | TRBV5-1 | CASSPLSDEQYF | TGCGCCAGCAGCCCTCTCTCAGACGAGCAGTACTTC
TRBJ2-3 | TRBD1 | . | TRBV30 | CAWTWDREGYTQYF | TGTGCCTGGACTTGGGACAGGGAAGGGTATACGCAGTATTTT
TRBJ2-7 | TRBD1 | . | TRBV7-3 | CASSSPGTGNYEQYF | TGTGCCAGCAGCTCACCCGGGACAGGGAACTACGAGCAGTACTTC
TRBJ2-1 | TRBD2 | . | TRBV7-9 | CASSQGLAGGYEQFF | TGTGCCAGCAGCCAGGGACTAGCGGGAGGTTATGAGCAGTTCTTC
TRBJ2-1 | TRBD1 | . | TRBV10-1 | CASEGRGPFFSYNEQFF | TGCGCCAGCGAAGGCAGGGGGCCCTTCTTCTCCTACAATGAGCAGTTCTTC
TRBJ2-7 | TRBD1 | . | TRBV12-5 | CASGLVQGASYEQYF | TGTGCTAGTGGTTTGGTACAGGGGGCGAGCTACGAGCAGTACTTC
TRBJ2-7 | . | . | TRBV11-3 | CASSLDLSDEQYF | TGTGCCAGCAGCTTAGATCTGTCAGACGAGCAGTACTTC
TRBJ2-5 | . | . | TRBV10-1 | CASTSGWRRNF | TGCGCCAGCACCTCGGGATGGAGGAGGAACTTC
TRBJ2-1 | . | . | TRBV6-2/TRBV6-3 | CASSYPKNSYNEQFF | TGTGCCAGCAGTTACCCTAAGAACTCCTACAATGAGCAGTTCTTC
TRBJ2-1 | . | . | TRBV7-8 | CASSPGTFNEQFF | TGTGCCAGCAGCCCCGGGACTTTCAATGAGCAGTTCTTC
TRBJ2-1 | . | . | TRBV19 | CARAELYRTGRAPRSHNEQFF | TGTGCCAGGGCCGAGCTTTATCGGACAGGGAGGGCCCCACGAAGCCACAATGAGCAGTTCTTC
TRBJ2-3 | TRBD2 | . | TRBV6-2/TRBV6-3 | CASSYPLAGNTDTQYF | TGTGCCAGCAGTTACCCCCTAGCGGGCAACACAGATACGCAGTATTTT
TRBJ2-7 | TRBD2 | . | TRBV6-2/TRBV6-3 | CASSIAGGPYEQYF | TGTGCCAGCAGTATAGCGGGAGGGCCCTACGAGCAGTACTTC
TRBJ1-5 | TRBD1 | . | TRBV18 | CASSQGAYQPQHF | TGTGCCAGCTCACAGGGGGCCTATCAGCCCCAGCATTTT
TRBJ1-3 | TRBD1 | . | TRBV5-4 | CASSSPGIGGVRGNTIYF | TGTGCCAGCAGCTCGCCGGGGATAGGGGGCGTGAGAGGAAACACCATATATTTT
TRBJ2-5 | TRBD2 | once | TRBV27 | CASSSFGLAGEEETQYF | TGTGCCAGCAGTTCCTTCGGACTAGCGGGAGAGGAAGAGACCCAGTACTTC
TRBJ1-1 | TRBD1 | . | TRBV19 | CASSISFGTGDTEAFF | TGTGCCAGTAGTATTTCTTTTGGGACAGGGGACACTGAAGCTTTCTTT
TRBJ2-7 | TRBD1 | once | TRBV25-1 | CASSSGQGAYEQYF | TGTGCCAGCAGTTCAGGACAGGGGGCCTACGAGCAGTACTTC
TRBJ2-7 | TRBD2 | . | TRBV7-6 | CASSSLLGREGGDEQYF | TGTGCCAGCAGCTCACTCTTAGGGCGGGAGGGCGGCGACGAGCAGTACTTC
TRBJ2-3 | TRBD2 | . | TRBV30 | CAWSASGGTDTQYF | TGTGCCTGGAGTGCTAGCGGGGGTACAGATACGCAGTATTTT
TRBJ1-1 | TRBD1 | . | TRBV9 | CASSPPTGGGYTEAFF | TGTGCCAGCAGCCCACCGACAGGGGGCGGGTACACTGAAGCTTTCTTT
TRBJ2-3 | TRBD2 | . | TRBV5-1 | CASSGRAGGPLGTDTQYF | TGCGCCAGCAGCGGTCGAGCGGGGGGGCCTCTGGGCACAGATACGCAGTATTTT
TRBJ1-4 | . | . | TRBV5-1 | CASSLGGNNEKLFF | TGCGCCAGCAGCTTGGGCGGTAATAATGAAAAACTGTTTTTT
TRBJ2-1 | . | . | TRBV7-3 | CASSRELYDEQFF | TGTGCCAGCAGCCGGGAGCTTTACGATGAGCAGTTCTTC
TRBJ1-1 | . | . | TRBV25-1 | CASSEWGRVAFF | TGTGCCAGCAGTGAATGGGGCAGGGTGGCTTTCTTT
TRBJ1-5 | . | . | TRBV2 | CASTRESNQPQHF | TGTGCCAGCACAAGGGAGAGCAATCAGCCCCAGCATTTT
TRBJ1-5 | . | . | TRBV5-1 | CASSSEQDQPQHF | TGCGCCAGCAGCTCAGAACAGGATCAGCCCCAGCATTTT
TRBJ2-1 | TRBD1 | . | TRBV13 | CASSPHGQGGLNEQFF | TGTGCCAGCAGCCCGCATGGACAGGGAGGTTTGAATGAGCAGTTCTTC
TRBJ1-2 | . | . | TRBV9 | CASSAGGPTIGYTF | TGTGCCAGCAGCGCGGGGGGACCTACTATCGGCTACACCTTC
TRBJ2-7 | . | . | TRBV7-6 | CASSLVGLGSEHYEQYF | TGTGCCAGCAGCTTAGTGGGATTGGGTAGCGAGCACTACGAGCAGTACTTC
TRBJ2-7 | TRBD1 | . | TRBV6-5 | CASSQTGVSSYEQYF | TGTGCCAGCAGCCAGACAGGGGTCAGCTCCTACGAGCAGTACTTC
TRBJ2-7 | TRBD1 | . | TRBV5-8 | CASSLERDRGYEQYF | TGTGCCAGCAGCTTGGAGCGGGACAGGGGTTACGAGCAGTACTTC
TRBJ2-7 | . | . | TRBV10-3 | CAISESGRVGNEQYF | TGTGCCATCAGTGAGTCGGGCAGGGTCGGAAACGAGCAGTACTTC
TRBJ2-7 | . | . | TRBV7-2 | CASSFLVQFEQYF | TGTGCCAGCAGCTTTTTAGTCCAATTCGAGCAGTACTTC
TRBJ2-7 | . | . | TRBV4-3 | CASSQEWGRDWNPYEQYF | TGCGCCAGCAGCCAAGAATGGGGCCGGGACTGGAACCCCTACGAGCAGTACTTC
TRBJ1-2 | . | . | TRBV6-5 | CASSYTQGTYGYTF | TGTGCCAGCAGTTACACCCAGGGAACCTATGGCTACACCTTC
TRBJ2-5 | . | . | TRBV30 | CAWSRQLRETQYF | TGTGCCTGGAGTCGTCAGTTGAGGGAGACCCAGTACTTC
TRBJ1-5 | . | . | TRBV3-1/TRBV3-2 | CASSQGAFQPQHF | TGTGCCAGCAGCCAGGGGGCTTTTCAGCCCCAGCATTTT
TRBJ2-2 | . | . | TRBV2 | CASAGAGAYTGELFF | TGTGCCAGCGCCGGCGCGGGGGCCTACACCGGGGAGCTGTTTTTT
TRBJ2-2 | TRBD2 | . | TRBV5-4 | CASSPQLAGANTGELFF | TGTGCCAGCAGCCCCCAACTAGCGGGAGCGAACACCGGGGAGCTGTTTTTT
TRBJ2-1 | TRBD2 | . | TRBV5-1 | CASSRTLAGGLDEQFF | TGCGCCAGCAGCCGGACACTAGCGGGAGGTTTGGATGAGCAGTTCTTC
TRBJ1-1 | . | . | TRBV27 | CASSSAGVGTEAFF | TGTGCCAGCAGTTCAGCAGGGGTAGGCACTGAAGCTTTCTTT
TRBJ1-3 | TRBD1 | . | TRBV7-6 | CASSLSWTGRSPDTIYF | TGTGCCAGCAGCTTATCATGGACAGGACGCTCTCCGGACACCATATATTTT